This T cell receptor (beta chain) was recorded in a study of shared clonotypes between healthy human individuals. Broader study findings: With a handful of donors compared, 4.5% to 6.5% of naive CD4 clonotypes were shared. The genetic and exposure-history diversity represented was limited by few donors. Among non-shared clonotypes, generation probabilities were lower than among those shared by all four donors. Larger richness was generally estimated for naive than memory subsets.

The CDR3 sequence is 14 residues long. V gave up 10 bases and J gave up 4 bases; unmatched junction bases: 9. Germline V gene lookup returns CDR1 LNHDA and CDR2 SQIVND (reference sequence). As defined, naive CD8 cells were CD45RO-negative and positively selected for CCR7, with terminally differentiated effector memory CD45RA+ cells excluded. The method was immunoSEQ multiplex PCR; TCRdb's version includes in-frame clones alone and lacks a portion of them. The top ten hold approximately 0.12% of the sample, which has some 630,000 clones, 96% seen once. Of note for this clone: Its matching antigen is unknown.

V and J are TRBV19 and TRBJ2-7; the match to TRBD1 covers 11 bases. The sample was naive CD8+ T cells sorted from blood. The sequence derives from a woman in her thirties in good health. CDR3: CATAPGTGGYEQYF. CDR3 DNA: TGTGCCACCGCACCAGGGACAGGGGGTTACGAGCAGTACTTC.